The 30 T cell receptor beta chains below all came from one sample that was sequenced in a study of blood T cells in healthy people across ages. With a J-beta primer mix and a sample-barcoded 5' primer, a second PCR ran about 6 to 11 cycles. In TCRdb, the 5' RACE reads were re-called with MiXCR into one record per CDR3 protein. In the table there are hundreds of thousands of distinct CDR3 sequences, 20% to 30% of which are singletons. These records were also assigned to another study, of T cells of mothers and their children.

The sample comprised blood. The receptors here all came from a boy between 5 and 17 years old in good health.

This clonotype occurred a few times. The CDR3 loop reads CSARDSTGGDEKLFF. CDR3 coding DNA: TGCAGTGCTAGAGATTCGACAGGGGGAGATGAAAAACTGTTTTTT. The V and J genes are TRBV20-1 and TRBJ1-4, with 9 bases that match TRBD1. J gave up 6 bases and V 0 bases, and 5 bases lay outside the gene matches. The germline gives CDR1 DFQATT, CDR2 SNEGSKA (reference sequence). The CDR3 is 15 amino acids.

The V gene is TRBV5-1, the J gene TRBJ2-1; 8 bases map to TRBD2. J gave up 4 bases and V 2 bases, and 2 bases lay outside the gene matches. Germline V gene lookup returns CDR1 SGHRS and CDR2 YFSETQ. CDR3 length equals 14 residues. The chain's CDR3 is CASSFRGGYNEQFF. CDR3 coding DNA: TGCGCCAGCAGCTTCCGGGGGGGTTACAATGAGCAGTTCTTC.

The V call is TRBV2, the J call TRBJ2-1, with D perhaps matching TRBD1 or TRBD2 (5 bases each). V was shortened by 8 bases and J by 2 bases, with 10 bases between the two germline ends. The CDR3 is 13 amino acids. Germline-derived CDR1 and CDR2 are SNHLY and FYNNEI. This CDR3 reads CASPWGPYNEQFF. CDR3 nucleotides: TGTGCCAGCCCCTGGGGACCCTACAATGAGCAGTTCTTC.

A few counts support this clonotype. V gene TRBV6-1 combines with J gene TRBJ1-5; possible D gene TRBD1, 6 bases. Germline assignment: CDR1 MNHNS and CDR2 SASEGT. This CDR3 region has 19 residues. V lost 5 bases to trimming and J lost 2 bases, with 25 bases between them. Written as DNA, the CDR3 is TGTGCCAGCAGTCCACATTTGTGGACAGCGAATAATGGCAATCAGCCCCAGCATTTT. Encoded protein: CASSPHLWTANNGNQPQHF.

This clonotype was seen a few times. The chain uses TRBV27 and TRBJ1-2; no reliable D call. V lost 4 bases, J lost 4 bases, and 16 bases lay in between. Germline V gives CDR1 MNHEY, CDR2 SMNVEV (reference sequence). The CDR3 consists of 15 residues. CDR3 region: CASSSVGENIYGYTF. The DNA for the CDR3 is TGTGCCAGCAGTTCAGTCGGGGAGAACATCTATGGCTACACCTTC.

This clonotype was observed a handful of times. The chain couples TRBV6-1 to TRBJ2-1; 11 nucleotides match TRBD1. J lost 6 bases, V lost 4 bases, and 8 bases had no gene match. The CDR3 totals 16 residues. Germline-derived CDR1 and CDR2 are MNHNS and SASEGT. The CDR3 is CASSAPWDRGTNEQFF. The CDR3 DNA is TGTGCCAGCAGTGCCCCCTGGGACAGGGGGACCAATGAGCAGTTCTTC.

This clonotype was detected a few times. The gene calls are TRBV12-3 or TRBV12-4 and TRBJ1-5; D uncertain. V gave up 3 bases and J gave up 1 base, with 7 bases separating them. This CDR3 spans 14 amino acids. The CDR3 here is CASSFRKSNQPQHF. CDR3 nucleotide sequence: TGTGCCAGCAGTTTCAGGAAGAGCAATCAGCCCCAGCATTTT.

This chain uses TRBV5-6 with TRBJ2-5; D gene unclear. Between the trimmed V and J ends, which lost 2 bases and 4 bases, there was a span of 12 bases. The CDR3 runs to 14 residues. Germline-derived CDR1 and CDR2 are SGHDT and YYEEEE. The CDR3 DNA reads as TGTGCCAGCAGCTTTTATATAGCCCCAGAGACCCAGTACTTC. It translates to CASSFYIAPETQYF.

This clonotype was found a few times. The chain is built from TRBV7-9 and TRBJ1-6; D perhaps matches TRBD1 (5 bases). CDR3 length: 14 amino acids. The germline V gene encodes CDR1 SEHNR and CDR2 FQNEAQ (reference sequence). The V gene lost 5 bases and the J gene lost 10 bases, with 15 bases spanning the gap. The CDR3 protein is CASSILGGGSPLHF. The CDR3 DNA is TGTGCCAGCAGCATTCTGGGCGGGGGATCACCCCTCCACTTT.

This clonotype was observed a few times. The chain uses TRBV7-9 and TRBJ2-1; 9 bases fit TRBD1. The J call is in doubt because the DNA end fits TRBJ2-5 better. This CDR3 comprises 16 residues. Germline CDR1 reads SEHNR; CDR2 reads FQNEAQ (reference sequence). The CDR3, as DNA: TGTGCCAGCAGCCTTACCGGGACAGGGAGCCAAGAGACCCAGTACTTC. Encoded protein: CASSLTGTGSQETQYF.

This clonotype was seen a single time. The CDR3 DNA sequence: TGTGCCTGCCTCTCCTCCGAGCGGGGGTACCAAGAGACCCAGTACTTC. Protein: CACLSSERGYQETQYF. V and J are TRBV30 and TRBJ2-5, with TRBD2 identical over 8 bases. The germline V gene has CDR1 GTSNPN and CDR2 SVGIG (reference sequence). Unmatched junction bases numbered 12, after V lost 6 bases and J lost 0 bases. The length of the CDR3 is 16 residues.

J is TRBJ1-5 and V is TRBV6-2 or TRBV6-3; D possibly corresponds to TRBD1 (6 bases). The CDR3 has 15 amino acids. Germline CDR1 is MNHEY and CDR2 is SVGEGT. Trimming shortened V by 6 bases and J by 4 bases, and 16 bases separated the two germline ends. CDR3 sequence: CASRRGGGQNQPQHF. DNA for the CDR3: TGTGCCAGCAGGCGAGGAGGGGGTCAGAATCAGCCCCAGCATTTT.

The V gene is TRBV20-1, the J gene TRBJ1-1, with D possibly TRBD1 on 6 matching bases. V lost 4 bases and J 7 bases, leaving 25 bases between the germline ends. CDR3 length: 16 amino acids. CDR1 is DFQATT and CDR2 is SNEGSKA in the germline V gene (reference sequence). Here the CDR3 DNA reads TGCAGTGCTATCTTAACAGGTTACCCAAGGGGGGTTGAAGCTTTCTTT. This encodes CSAILTGYPRGVEAFF.

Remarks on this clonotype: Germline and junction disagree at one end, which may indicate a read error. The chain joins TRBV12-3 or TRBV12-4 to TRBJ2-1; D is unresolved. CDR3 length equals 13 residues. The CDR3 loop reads CASSSLQNNVQFF. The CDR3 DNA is TGTGCCAGCAGTTCATTACAGAACAATGTGCAGTTCTTC.

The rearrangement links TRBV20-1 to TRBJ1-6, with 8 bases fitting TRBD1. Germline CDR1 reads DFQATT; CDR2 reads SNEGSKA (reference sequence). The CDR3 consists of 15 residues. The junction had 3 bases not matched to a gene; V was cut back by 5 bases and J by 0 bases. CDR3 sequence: CSAWDRSSYNSPLHF. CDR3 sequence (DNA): TGCAGTGCTTGGGACAGGAGCTCCTATAATTCACCCCTCCACTTT.

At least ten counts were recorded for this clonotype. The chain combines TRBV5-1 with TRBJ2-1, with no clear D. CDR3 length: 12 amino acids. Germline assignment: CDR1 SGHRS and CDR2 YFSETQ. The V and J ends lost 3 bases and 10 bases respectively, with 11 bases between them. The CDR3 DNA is TGCGCCAGCAGCTCAGATTACTTAGAGCAGTTCTTC. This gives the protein CASSSDYLEQFF.

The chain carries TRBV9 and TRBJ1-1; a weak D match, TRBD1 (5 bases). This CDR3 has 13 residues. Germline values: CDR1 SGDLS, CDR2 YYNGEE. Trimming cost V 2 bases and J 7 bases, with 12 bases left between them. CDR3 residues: CASSVRGGDEAFF. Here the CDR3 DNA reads TGTGCCAGCAGCGTGAGGGGAGGGGATGAAGCTTTCTTT.

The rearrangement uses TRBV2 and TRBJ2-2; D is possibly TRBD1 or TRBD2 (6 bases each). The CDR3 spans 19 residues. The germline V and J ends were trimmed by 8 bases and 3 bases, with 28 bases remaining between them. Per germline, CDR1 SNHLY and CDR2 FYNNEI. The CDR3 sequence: CASLAPTPGAGLDTGELFF. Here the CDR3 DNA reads TGTGCCAGCCTAGCGCCGACGCCGGGGGCTGGTTTGGACACCGGGGAGCTGTTTTTT.

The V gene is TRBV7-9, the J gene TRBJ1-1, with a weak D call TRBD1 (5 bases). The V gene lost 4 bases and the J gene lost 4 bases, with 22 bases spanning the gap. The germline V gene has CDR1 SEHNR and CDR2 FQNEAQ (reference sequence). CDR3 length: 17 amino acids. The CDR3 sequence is CASSSGAGLQGGTEAFF. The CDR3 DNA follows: TGTGCCAGCAGCTCCGGCGCGGGGCTACAAGGAGGCACTGAAGCTTTCTTT.

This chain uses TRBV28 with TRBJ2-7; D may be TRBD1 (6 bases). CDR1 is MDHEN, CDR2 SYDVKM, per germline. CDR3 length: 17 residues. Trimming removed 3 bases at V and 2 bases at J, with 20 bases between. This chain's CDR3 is CASSLELWGLKTYEQYF. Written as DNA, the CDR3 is TGTGCCAGCAGTTTGGAATTGTGGGGGCTCAAAACCTACGAGCAGTACTTC.

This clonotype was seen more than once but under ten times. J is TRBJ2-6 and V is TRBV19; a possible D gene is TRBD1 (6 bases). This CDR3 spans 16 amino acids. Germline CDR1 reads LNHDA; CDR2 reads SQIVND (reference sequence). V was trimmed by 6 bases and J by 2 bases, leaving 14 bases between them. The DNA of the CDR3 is TGTGCCAGTAGGCCGTCAGGGGAGCCTGGGGCCAACGTCCTGACTTTC. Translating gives CASRPSGEPGANVLTF.

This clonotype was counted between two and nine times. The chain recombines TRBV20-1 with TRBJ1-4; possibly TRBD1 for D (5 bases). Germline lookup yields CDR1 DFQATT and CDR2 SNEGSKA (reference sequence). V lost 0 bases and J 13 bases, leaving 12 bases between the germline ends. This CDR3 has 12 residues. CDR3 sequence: CSARDRLGGLFF. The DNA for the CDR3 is TGCAGTGCTAGAGACCGACTTGGGGGACTGTTTTTT.

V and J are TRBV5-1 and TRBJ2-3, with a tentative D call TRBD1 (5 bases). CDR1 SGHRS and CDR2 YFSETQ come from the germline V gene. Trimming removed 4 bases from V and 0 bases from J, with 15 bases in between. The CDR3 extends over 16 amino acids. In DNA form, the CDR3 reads TGCGCCAGCAGCCCCCTAGGGGCTGCTAGCACAGATACGCAGTATTTT. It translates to CASSPLGAASTDTQYF.

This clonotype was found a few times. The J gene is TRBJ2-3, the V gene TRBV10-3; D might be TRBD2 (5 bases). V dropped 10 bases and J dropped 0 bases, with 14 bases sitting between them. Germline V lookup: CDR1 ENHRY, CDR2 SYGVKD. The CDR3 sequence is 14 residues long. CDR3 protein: CATSTTESTDTQYF. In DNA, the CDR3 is TGTGCCACCTCGACTACAGAGAGCACAGATACGCAGTATTTT.

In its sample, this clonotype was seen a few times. DNA of the CDR3: TGCGCCAGCAGCCAGGTAGCGGGGGCCGCCTACAATGAGCAGTTCTTC. Translation gives CASSQVAGAAYNEQFF. This rearrangement joins TRBV4-1 to TRBJ2-5, with TRBD2 identical over 9 bases. The DNA end is a closer match to TRBJ2-1, so the J assignment may be wrong. Germline CDR1 and CDR2: MGHRA and YSYEKL. There are 16 residues in the CDR3.

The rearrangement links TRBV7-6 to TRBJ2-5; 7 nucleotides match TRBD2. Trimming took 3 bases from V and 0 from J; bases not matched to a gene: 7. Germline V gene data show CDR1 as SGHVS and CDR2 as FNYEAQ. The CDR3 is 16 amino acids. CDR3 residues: CASSFRDGRNQETQYF. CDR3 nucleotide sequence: TGTGCCAGCAGCTTCCGGGACGGGAGGAACCAAGAGACCCAGTACTTC.

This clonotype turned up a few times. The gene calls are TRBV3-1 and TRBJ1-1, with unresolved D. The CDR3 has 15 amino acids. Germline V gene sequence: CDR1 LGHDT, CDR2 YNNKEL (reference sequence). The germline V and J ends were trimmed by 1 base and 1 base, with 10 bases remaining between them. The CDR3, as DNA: TGTGCCAGCAGCCAAGTCGTATCAGCGAACACTGAAGCTTTCTTT. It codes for CASSQVVSANTEAFF.

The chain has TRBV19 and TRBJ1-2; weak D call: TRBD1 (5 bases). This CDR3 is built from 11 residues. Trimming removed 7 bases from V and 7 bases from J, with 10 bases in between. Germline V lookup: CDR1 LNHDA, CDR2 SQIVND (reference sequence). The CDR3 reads CASTARGGYTF. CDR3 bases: TGTGCCAGTACCGCGAGGGGTGGCTACACCTTC. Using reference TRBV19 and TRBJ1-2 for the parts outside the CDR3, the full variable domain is DGGITQSPKYLFRKEGQNVTLSCEQNLNHDAMYWYRQDPGQGLRLIYYSQIVNDFQKGDIAEGYSVSREKKESFPLTVTSAQKNPTAFYLCASTARGGYTFGSGTRLTVV.

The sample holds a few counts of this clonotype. CDR3 protein: CASTSREQETQYF. The DNA for the CDR3 is TGTGCCAGCACCAGTCGAGAACAAGAGACCCAGTACTTC. This sequence joins TRBV6-2 or TRBV6-3 and TRBJ2-5; D gene uncertain. V was shortened by 7 bases and J by 2 bases, with 11 bases between the two germline ends. The CDR3 runs to 13 residues. Per germline, CDR1 MNHEY and CDR2 SVGEGT.

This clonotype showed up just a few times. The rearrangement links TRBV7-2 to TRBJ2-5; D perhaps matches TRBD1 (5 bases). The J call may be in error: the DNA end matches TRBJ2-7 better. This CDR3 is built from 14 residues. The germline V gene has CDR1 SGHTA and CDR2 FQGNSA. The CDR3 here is CASSPSQGLYEQYF. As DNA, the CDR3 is TGTGCCAGCAGCCCGTCTCAGGGTTTGTACGAGCAGTACTTC.